The clone carrying this T cell receptor beta chain was seen just once. Its matching antigen is unknown. CD45RO negativity and positive selection for CCR7 defined naive CD8 cells, a population that excluded terminally differentiated effector memory CD45RA+ cells. V was cut by 2 bases and J by 8 bases, with 18 bases left in between. The length of the CDR3 is 16 residues. Per the germline V gene, CDR1 is SEHNR and CDR2 is FQNEAQ (reference sequence). The data originate from a study of shared clonotypes between healthy human individuals. Findings and limits, study-wide: Generation of non-shared clonotypes was less probable than generation of clonotypes shared by all four donors.

Per sorted-subset replicate PCR, input was approximately 0.2 ug DNA, representing 30,000 to 35,000 T cell genomes. TCRdb keeps only in-frame clones here, not all; method: immunoSEQ multiplex PCR. The sample includes about 2,100,000 clones, more than 85% of them seen just once. This receptor was taken from a man younger than 30 in good health. Some clones in this sample may be carry-over from other donors' samples. Sequencing was done on a sample of naive CD8+ T cells from PBMCs. The chain is built from TRBV7-9 and TRBJ1-4; a weak D match, TRBD1 (6 bases). The CDR3 region is CASSLRTELNTEKLFF. The CDR3 DNA is TGTGCCAGCAGCTTACGGACAGAACTGAACACAGAAAAACTGTTTTTT.